Below, 14 T cell receptor beta chains from the same sample are listed, as sequenced in a study of vaccination and CD4 T cells after COVID-19. CD4+ T cells that had been cultured provided DNA sequenced with the Oncomine TCR Beta short-read assay. TCRdb fed the PCR reads into MiXCR, producing one record per CDR3 protein. Of roughly 4,000 distinct CDR3 sequences listed, 19% are singletons. The sample's treatment: approximately 9-day PBMC culture with coronavirus spike peptide pools or control peptides (ViraFEST assay). Their antigens remain unidentified. What was sequenced was CD4+ T cells from blood, cultured in vitro. The receptors come from a human donor who had recovered from COVID-19.

This clonotype was found a few times. This chain links TRBV2 with TRBJ1-5, with D unclear. The CDR3 loop spans 17 amino acids. Per germline, CDR1 SNHLY and CDR2 FYNNEI. The V end lost 6 bases, the J end lost 2 bases, and 20 bases lay between the germline ends. The CDR3 region has the DNA TGTGCCAGCAGCTCTGCTCCGGGCCACGGAGGCAATCAGCCCCAGCATTTT. Amino acid sequence: CASSSAPGHGGNQPQHF.

This clonotype ranks as medium-sized. The rearrangement links TRBV20-1 to TRBJ1-3; 7 nucleotides line up with TRBD1. The germline V gene has CDR1 DFQATT and CDR2 SNEGSKA (reference sequence). Trimming took 1 base from V and 0 from J; bases not matched to a gene: 9. There are 17 residues in the CDR3. The DNA for the CDR3 is TGCAGTGCTAGAGGCTCCCAGGGGGAGAGCTCTGGAAACACCATATATTTT. It translates to CSARGSQGESSGNTIYF.

On this clonotype: Given a much more abundant clone one base away, this may be a read error. The chain joins TRBV14 to TRBJ1-2, with a tentative D call TRBD1 (6 bases). Germline CDR1 is SGHDN and CDR2 is FVKESK. The CDR3 consists of 16 residues. The CDR3 loop is CASSLWGTPTNYDYTF. The CDR3 nucleotides are TGTGCCAGCAGCCTTTGGGGGACACCAACTAACTATGACTACACCTTC.

By sample share, this clonotype is medium-sized. CDR3 coding DNA: TGTGCCACCAGCAGAGAGTCTAGGGGTGGCGGGGAGCTGTTTTTT. It specifies CATSRESRGGGELFF. The chain is built from TRBV15 and TRBJ2-2; possibly TRBD1 for D (5 bases). In germline, CDR1 is LNHNV, CDR2 YYDKDF (reference sequence). CDR3 size: 15 residues. Trimming removed 0 bases at V and 7 bases at J, with 12 bases between.

The genes are TRBV6-1 and TRBJ1-2; 10 bases match TRBD1. J was trimmed by 5 bases and V by 3 bases; bases with no gene match: 6. The CDR3 length is 15 residues. Germline V lookup: CDR1 MNHNS, CDR2 SASEGT. CDR3 in DNA: TGTGCCAGCAGTGACGAGGGACAGGGGAGGTATGGCTACACCTTC. This gives the protein CASSDEGQGRYGYTF.

In this sample, this clonotype is large. V is TRBV2 and J is TRBJ1-1; D remains ambiguous. The CDR3 sequence is 13 residues long. Trimming stripped 4 bases from V and 3 bases from J, with 9 bases between. Per the germline V gene, CDR1 is SNHLY and CDR2 is FYNNEI. CDR3 DNA: TGTGCCAGCAGTGTGGTTACTGACACTGAAGCTTTCTTT. This sequence encodes CASSVVTDTEAFF.

The chain's CDR3 is CASSQDLGTGGKETQYF. Written as DNA, the CDR3 is TGCGCCAGCAGCCAAGATTTGGGGACAGGGGGCAAGGAGACCCAGTACTTC. This chain links TRBV4-1 with TRBJ2-5; 12 positions match TRBD1. CDR1 MGHRA and CDR2 YSYEKL come from the germline V gene. The CDR3 is 17 amino acids. Unmatched junction bases numbered 7, after V lost 0 bases and J lost 5 bases.

This clonotype was recorded a few times. V and J are TRBV28 and TRBJ1-5, with 7 nucleotides matching TRBD1. J was trimmed by 5 bases and V by 3 bases; bases with no gene match: 7. Per germline, CDR1 MDHEN and CDR2 SYDVKM. The CDR3 spans 15 residues. The CDR3 sequence: CASSFLGTVYQPQHF. The CDR3 bases are TGTGCCAGCAGTTTCCTCGGGACAGTTTATCAGCCCCAGCATTTT. Full variable domain (rest looked up from reference TRBV28 and TRBJ1-5): DVKVTQSSRYLVKRTGEKVFLECVQDMDHENMFWYRQDPGLGLRLIYFSYDVKMKEKGDIPEGYSVSREKKERFSLILESASTNQTSMYLCASSFLGTVYQPQHFGDGTRLSIL.

The gene calls are TRBV20-1 and TRBJ2-1, with D possibly matching TRBD2 (7 bases). V gave up 6 bases and J gave up 1 base, with 19 bases separating them. CDR3 length equals 16 residues. CDR1 and CDR2 from the germline V gene are DFQATT and SNEGSKA (reference sequence). CDR3 DNA: TGCAGTGCCTTGCGGAGGGGGGGGGCTTCCTACAATGAGCAGTTCTTC. Translating it yields CSALRRGGASYNEQFF.

This clonotype has more than one count but fewer than ten. Written as DNA, the CDR3 is TGTGCCAGCAGTGAATTGGTATTGAACACAGATACGCAGTATTTT. It translates to CASSELVLNTDTQYF. V is TRBV6-1 and J is TRBJ2-3; D ambiguous. The CDR3 is made up of 15 amino acids. The germline V and J ends were trimmed by 2 bases and 2 bases, with 11 bases remaining between them. Germline CDR1 MNHNS, CDR2 SASEGT.

This clonotype was detected only a few times. This chain links TRBV12-3 or TRBV12-4 with TRBJ2-5, with 7 nucleotides matching TRBD1. Losses at the gene ends were 6 bases for V and 4 bases for J; bases not matched to a gene: 8. The CDR3 runs to 14 residues. CDR3 sequence (DNA): TGTGCCAGCAGCCCGACAGGGCCAGGAGAGACCCAGTACTTC. Amino acids: CASSPTGPGETQYF.

This clonotype was picked up a small number of times. The rearrangement joins TRBV28 to TRBJ2-3; D gene uncertain. CDR3 length equals 14 residues. The V end was cut by 5 bases, the J end by 0 bases, with 9 bases between. Per germline, CDR1 MDHEN and CDR2 SYDVKM. CDR3 loop: CASSLGPSTDTQYF. The CDR3 DNA follows: TGTGCCAGCAGTCTCGGACCGAGCACAGATACGCAGTATTTT.

The chain is built from TRBV25-1 and TRBJ1-2; 9 nucleotides line up with TRBD1. V trimming: 3 bases; J trimming: 4 bases; junction bases outside the gene matches: 9. Germline CDR1 reads MGHDK; CDR2 reads SYGVNS. The CDR3 is 16 amino acids. The CDR3 DNA reads as TGTGCCAGCAGTGAGCCCACAGGGGGCCCCTCCTATGGCTACACCTTC. Translating it yields CASSEPTGGPSYGYTF.

In its sample, this clonotype is medium-sized. DNA of the CDR3: TGTGCCAGCAGCACCGAGACAGGGGTCTCCGAGACCCAGTACTTC. This gives the protein CASSTETGVSETQYF. This chain links TRBV6-1 with TRBJ2-5, with TRBD1 identical over 8 bases. The CDR3 is 15 amino acids. Per germline, CDR1 MNHNS and CDR2 SASEGT. V shed 6 bases and J 5 bases; nucleotides not matched to a gene: 11.